This T cell receptor beta chain was profiled in a study of T cells in localized non-small cell lung cancer. General study results and limits: Researchers found a median around 59 of the top 100 tumor clones in adjacent lung. A higher density of T cells in blood coincided with extended overall survival.

V shed 1 base and J shed 10 bases, with 13 bases lying between them. Germline V CDR1 and CDR2: MNHNS, SASEGT. CDR3 length: 14 residues. The repertoire was sequenced with immunoSEQ multiplex PCR; TCRdb's copy has only in-frame clones and lacks some. This sample has 7,500 to 10,000 clones, with roughly 91% found just once. With respect to this clone: Its target is unknown.

This material consisted of peripheral blood, taken before any cancer treatment. This clonotype originated in a male donor aged 60 or over with stage III squamous cell lung carcinoma. The rearrangement joins TRBV6-1 to TRBJ1-4; no reliable D call. The CDR3 region is CASSEESLGGKLFF. The CDR3 nucleotides are TGTGCCAGCAGTGAAGAGTCTCTTGGAGGAAAACTGTTTTTT.